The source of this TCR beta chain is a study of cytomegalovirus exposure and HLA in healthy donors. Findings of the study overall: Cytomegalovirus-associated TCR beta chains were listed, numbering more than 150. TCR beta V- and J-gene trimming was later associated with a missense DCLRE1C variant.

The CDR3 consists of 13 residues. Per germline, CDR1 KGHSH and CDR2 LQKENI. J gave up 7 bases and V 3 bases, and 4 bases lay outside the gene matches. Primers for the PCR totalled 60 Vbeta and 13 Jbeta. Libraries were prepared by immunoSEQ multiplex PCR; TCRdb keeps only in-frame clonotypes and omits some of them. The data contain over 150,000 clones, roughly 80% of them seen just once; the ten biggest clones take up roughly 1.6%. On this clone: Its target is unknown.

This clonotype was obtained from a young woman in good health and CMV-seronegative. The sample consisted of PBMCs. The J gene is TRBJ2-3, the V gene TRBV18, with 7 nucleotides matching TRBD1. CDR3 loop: CASSPGDSNTQYF. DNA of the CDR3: TGTGCCAGCTCACCGGGGGACAGTAATACGCAGTATTTT.